These 21 T cell receptor beta chains were all obtained from the same sample, sequenced in a study of blood T cells in healthy people across ages. A second PCR, run for roughly 7 to 11 cycles, used a sample-barcoded 5' primer plus a J-beta primer mix. TCRdb reprocessed the 5' RACE reads with MiXCR, giving one entry per CDR3 protein. The table records around 1.1 million distinct CDR3 sequences, more than 30% of them present only once. Sequenced material: blood. These receptors were collected from a man between 18 and 35 years old in good health.

The chain combines TRBV27 with TRBJ1-2; 12 nucleotides line up with TRBD1. This CDR3 comprises 15 residues. Losses at the gene ends were 3 bases for V and 7 bases for J; bases not matched to a gene: 6. From germline, CDR1 is MNHEY and CDR2 SMNVEV (reference sequence). This CDR3 reads CASSFGDRGRAGYTF. In DNA, the CDR3 is TGTGCCAGCAGTTTCGGGGACAGGGGGCGGGCTGGCTACACCTTC.

This chain uses TRBV28 with TRBJ2-3; tentatively, D is TRBD1 or TRBD2 (5 bases each). Germline CDR1 and CDR2: MDHEN and SYDVKM. V lost 2 bases to trimming and J lost 4 bases, with 16 bases between them. This CDR3 contains 16 residues. Written as DNA, the CDR3 is TGTGCCAGCAGTTTAACGAGGGGACGGGCGGCAGATACGCAGTATTTT. Protein sequence: CASSLTRGRAADTQYF. The full variable domain, with the rest looked up from reference TRBV28 and TRBJ2-3, is DVKVTQSSRYLVKRTGEKVFLECVQDMDHENMFWYRQDPGLGLRLIYFSYDVKMKEKGDIPEGYSVSREKKERFSLILESASTNQTSMYLCASSLTRGRAADTQYFGPGTRLTVL.

The chain joins TRBV20-1 to TRBJ2-1, with TRBD2 identical over 9 bases. The CDR3 runs to 12 residues. The junction had 11 bases not matched to a gene; V was cut back by 5 bases and J by 15 bases. Germline CDR1 DFQATT, CDR2 SNEGSKA (reference sequence). The CDR3 loop reads CSAGPNSGGTFF. DNA for the CDR3: TGCAGTGCTGGCCCAAATAGCGGGGGTACGTTCTTC.

This rearrangement joins TRBV5-1 to TRBJ2-3, with 13 nucleotides matching TRBD2. CDR1 and CDR2 (germline): SGHRS, YFSETQ. The CDR3 extends over 17 amino acids. Unmatched junction bases numbered 8, after V lost 5 bases and J lost 2 bases. This chain's CDR3 is CASSPRTSGGATDTQYF. CDR3 nucleotides: TGCGCCAGCAGTCCCCGAACTAGCGGGGGGGCCACAGATACGCAGTATTTT.

On this clonotype: This may come from a read error, since a much larger clone is one base off. Here the CDR3 DNA reads TGTGCCAGCAGTTTGGGTGCAGGCTCCTACGGGCAGTACTTC. It yields the protein CASSLGAGSYGQYF. V gene TRBV12-3 or TRBV12-4 combines with J gene TRBJ2-7; D is uncertain. The CDR3 extends over 14 amino acids.

This clonotype was recorded a few times. J is TRBJ1-1 and V is TRBV27, with 11 bases that match TRBD1. The CDR3 has 14 residues. In germline, CDR1 is MNHEY, CDR2 SMNVEV (reference sequence). V gave up 5 bases and J gave up 5 bases; unmatched junction bases: 4. CDR3 DNA sequence: TGTGCCAGCAGTCGGGACAGGGGGTGGACTGAAGCTTTCTTT. Residues: CASSRDRGWTEAFF.

The chain carries TRBV7-2 and TRBJ1-5; no definite D call. V dropped 0 bases and J dropped 9 bases, with 6 bases sitting between them. Germline assignment: CDR1 SGHTA and CDR2 FQGNSA. CDR3 length: 12 residues. CDR3 nucleotide sequence: TGTGCCAGCAGCTTAGCTGGGTTGCCCCAGCATTTT. As protein: CASSLAGLPQHF.

This clonotype has a count of ten or more. The rearrangement links TRBV12-3 or TRBV12-4 to TRBJ2-6; D remains ambiguous. V was trimmed by 5 bases and J by 5 bases, leaving 16 bases between them. The CDR3 runs 16 residues. The CDR3 here is CASSPSIGLRANVLTF. CDR3 DNA sequence: TGTGCCAGCAGTCCGTCAATTGGATTACGGGCCAACGTCCTGACTTTC.

In this sample, this clonotype turned up a few times. The V and J genes are TRBV5-1 and TRBJ2-3, with D perhaps given as TRBD1 or TRBD2 (5 bases each). The V end was cut by 10 bases, the J end by 2 bases, with 17 bases between. This CDR3 contains 14 residues. Per the germline V gene, CDR1 is SGHRS and CDR2 is YFSETQ. The CDR3 spells CASKEGPLTDTQYF. As DNA, the CDR3 is TGCGCCTCCAAAGAGGGACCCCTCACAGATACGCAGTATTTT.

This chain links TRBV10-2 with TRBJ1-4; D ambiguous. The CDR3 runs 14 residues. Trimming left V 2 bases short and J 4 bases short, with 8 bases between. CDR1 is WSHSY and CDR2 is SAAADI in the germline V gene. The CDR3: CASSERGFNEKLFF. For the CDR3, the DNA is TGCGCCAGCAGTGAGCGAGGGTTTAATGAAAAACTGTTTTTT.

V and J are TRBV5-5 and TRBJ2-2, with D hard to call. The germline V and J ends were trimmed by 1 base and 0 bases, with 13 bases remaining between them. Germline CDR1 and CDR2: SGHKS and YYEKEE (reference sequence). The CDR3 extends over 17 amino acids. The CDR3, as DNA: TGTGCCAGCAGCTTGCTTGCCGATATAGCGAACACCGGGGAGCTGTTTTTT. This codes for CASSLLADIANTGELFF. The variable domain in full, with the rest retrieved from reference TRBV5-5 and TRBJ2-2, is DAGVTQSPTHLIKTRGQQVTLRCSPISGHKSVSWYQQVLGQGPQFIFQYYEKEERGRGNFPDRFSARQFPNYSSELNVNALLLGDSALYLCASSLLADIANTGELFFGEGSRLTVL.

The sample holds a few counts of this clonotype. V and J are TRBV2 and TRBJ2-1, with 9 bases lining up with TRBD2. The CDR3 contains 15 residues. Germline trimming cut 4 bases from V and 8 bases from J; bases unmatched to any gene: 9. Germline loops: CDR1 SNHLY, CDR2 FYNNEI. For the CDR3, the DNA is TGTGCCAGCAGTGTTCGGGCTAGCGGGGTTGATGAGCAGTTCTTC. It yields the protein CASSVRASGVDEQFF.

The gene calls are TRBV29-1 and TRBJ2-1, with D perhaps TRBD2 (5 bases). The germline V and J ends were trimmed by 2 bases and 6 bases, with 20 bases remaining between them. The germline V gene has CDR1 SQVTM and CDR2 ANQGSEA. This CDR3 contains 16 residues. CDR3 region: CSVEYGGRGLGNEQFF. CDR3 DNA: TGCAGCGTTGAATATGGTGGGAGAGGGTTGGGCAATGAGCAGTTCTTC.

This CDR3 reads CASSLAVQQGSGANVLTF. The CDR3 bases are TGCGCCAGCAGCTTGGCCGTGCAACAGGGATCTGGGGCCAACGTCCTGACTTTC. The chain carries TRBV5-1 and TRBJ2-6, with D possibly TRBD1 on 6 matching bases. The CDR3 covers 18 residues. CDR1 and CDR2 (germline): SGHRS, YFSETQ. With 0 bases removed from V and 1 base from J, the gap between germline ends came to 14 bases.

This clonotype was detected a few times. This chain uses TRBV6-2 or TRBV6-3 with TRBJ1-1; D remains unclear. Trimming left V 5 bases short and J 1 base short, with 8 bases between. Germline CDR1 MNHEY, CDR2 SVGEGT. The CDR3 has 13 amino acids. In DNA, the CDR3 is TGTGCCAGCAGTACCATAGAGAACACTGAAGCTTTCTTT. This encodes CASSTIENTEAFF.

There are a few counts of this clonotype. V is TRBV4-1 and J is TRBJ1-2, with D unresolved. V lost 0 bases and J lost 4, with 18 bases in between. The CDR3 runs 17 residues. Germline CDR1 and CDR2: MGHRA and YSYEKL. CDR3 sequence: CASSQDFPGPDIYGYTF. CDR3 DNA: TGCGCCAGCAGCCAAGACTTCCCGGGTCCAGATATCTATGGCTACACCTTC.

This clonotype was observed a handful of times. A read error may explain this, as a much larger clone is one base away. The chain joins TRBV30 to TRBJ2-1; a possible D gene is TRBD2 (7 bases). CDR1 is GTSNPN, CDR2 SVGIG, per germline (reference sequence). The CDR3 runs 13 residues. CDR3 in amino acids: CAGSAGAHNEQFF. The CDR3 nucleotides are TGTGCCGGGAGTGCGGGGGCCCACAATGAGCAGTTCTTC. Variable domain in full (rest from reference TRBV30 and TRBJ2-1): SQTIHQWPATLVQPVGSPLSLECTVEGTSNPNLYWYRQAAGRGLQLLFYSVGIGQISSEVPQNLSASRPQDRQFILSSKKLLLSDSGFYLCAGSAGAHNEQFFGPGTRLTVL.

The sample holds a few counts of this clonotype. This chain uses TRBV16 with TRBJ1-2; D is ambiguous. The CDR3 runs to 13 residues. Germline V gives CDR1 KGHSY, CDR2 FQNENV. V was clipped by 0 bases and J by 7 bases, with 9 bases between them. CDR3 DNA sequence: TGTGCCAGCAGCCAATCTACAGATGCTGGCTACACCTTC. This sequence encodes CASSQSTDAGYTF.

This clonotype has only one observation. The V and J genes are TRBV9 and TRBJ2-4, with 9 nucleotides matching TRBD1. The V gene's germline CDR1 is SGDLS and CDR2 YYNGEE. The ends lost 5 bases at V and 10 bases at J; junction bases unmatched: 13. This CDR3 is 15 amino acids long. CDR3 sequence: CASSAGTGMKGIQYF. The CDR3 DNA reads TGTGCCAGCAGTGCCGGGACAGGGATGAAGGGGATTCAGTACTTC.

In regard to this clonotype: At one end, the junction sequence differs from germline, possibly due to a read error. This sequence joins TRBV7-2 and TRBJ1-1; 7 bases map to TRBD1. The CDR3 consists of 15 residues. Looked up from germline, CDR1 is SGHTA and CDR2 is FQGNSA. The CDR3 DNA reads TGTTCCAGCAGCTTGATAGGGGGCCGGTACACTGAAGCTTTCTTT. Protein sequence: CSSSLIGGRYTEAFF.

This chain joins TRBV11-2 and TRBJ1-5; a possible D gene is TRBD1 (5 bases). Trimming shortened V by 1 base and J by 5 bases, and 12 bases separated the two germline ends. This CDR3 comprises 15 residues. Per germline, CDR1 SGHAT and CDR2 FQNNGV. CDR3: CASSLGVLGDQPQHF. In nucleotides, the CDR3 is TGTGCCAGCAGCTTAGGAGTACTAGGGGATCAGCCCCAGCATTTT.